Listed here are 15 T cell receptor beta chains from one sample, sequenced in a study of blood T cell repertoires in COVID-19. Clones were read by immunoSEQ multiplex PCR, and TCRdb kept only the in-frame ones, dropping some. The data show roughly 410,000 clones, with more than 70% seen just once and over 2% held by the top ten. The sequencing input was peripheral blood. The receptors were gathered from a woman between 55 and 75 years old with COVID-19, enrolled during active disease.

Concerning this clone: Other DNA sequences within the sample encode an identical CDR3. The rearrangement uses TRBV10-3 and TRBJ2-5, with D tentatively TRBD2 (5 bases). The ends were cut back, 4 bases at V and 2 bases at J, with 8 bases in the middle. Germline V gene data show CDR1 as ENHRY and CDR2 as SYGVKD. The CDR3 has 13 residues. The CDR3 nucleotides are TGTGCCATCAGTGTTCGGGGTCAAGAGACCCAGTACTTC. Translated, it gives CAISVRGQETQYF.

V and J are TRBV3-1 (or the pseudogene TRBV3-2) and TRBJ2-1, with TRBD2 matching 11 bases. The CDR3 has 15 residues. With 1 base clipped from V and 8 bases from J, the junction kept 4 bases outside the gene matches. Germline CDR1 and CDR2: LGHDT and YNNKEL (reference sequence). CDR3 in DNA: TGTGCCAGCAGCCAAGTTAGCGGGGGGGCCGATGAGCAGTTCTTC. It translates to CASSQVSGGADEQFF.

This clone has a single count. The J gene is TRBJ1-4, the V gene TRBV28; the D gene is possibly TRBD1 (6 bases). Germline CDR1 and CDR2: MDHEN and SYDVKM. The length of the CDR3 is 14 residues. The V gene lost 6 bases and the J gene lost 5 bases, with 13 bases spanning the gap. CDR3 residues: CASRTGSLNEKLFF. CDR3 DNA: TGTGCCAGCAGAACAGGGAGTTTAAATGAAAAACTGTTTTTT.

In nucleotides, the CDR3 is TGTGCCAGCGGGCGATTGAGGGACACCAACTATGGCTACACCTTC. It yields the protein CASGRLRDTNYGYTF. The genes are TRBV6-6 and TRBJ1-2; a possible D gene is TRBD1 (6 bases). The CDR3 loop spans 15 amino acids. The germline V gene has CDR1 MNHNY and CDR2 SVGAGI (reference sequence). V shed 8 bases and J shed 2 bases, with 18 bases lying between them.

The chain recombines TRBV2 with TRBJ1-6; TRBD1 aligns across 7 bases. Trimming removed 5 bases from V and 7 bases from J; junction bases left unmatched: 8. From germline, CDR1 is SNHLY and CDR2 FYNNEI. CDR3 length: 15 residues. DNA for the CDR3: TGTGCCAGCAGTACTAGACAGGGTGTCAATTCACCCCTCCACTTT. Its translation: CASSTRQGVNSPLHF.

This chain uses TRBV29-1 with TRBJ2-7; possibly TRBD1 for D (5 bases). With 0 bases removed from V and 6 bases from J, the gap between germline ends came to 9 bases. This CDR3 contains 12 residues. Germline CDR1 and CDR2: SQVTM and ANQGSEA. The CDR3 is CSVEDDRREQYF. The CDR3 nucleotides are TGCAGCGTTGAAGATGACAGACGCGAGCAGTACTTC.

J is TRBJ2-1 and V is TRBV7-2; TRBD2 agrees at 11 bases. The length of the CDR3 is 16 residues. V lost 0 bases to trimming and J lost 5 bases; unmatched junction nucleotides: 3. Germline CDR1 reads SGHTA; CDR2 reads FQGNSA. CDR3 in DNA: TGTGCCAGCAGCTTAGCCACTAGCGGGGGAGACAATGAGCAGTTCTTC. Translation: CASSLATSGGDNEQFF.

V gene TRBV10-3 combines with J gene TRBJ1-1; tentatively, D is TRBD1 (6 bases). Germline values: CDR1 ENHRY, CDR2 SYGVKD. Trimming pared 4 bases from V and 3 bases from J, leaving 15 bases between. The CDR3 spans 15 residues. The CDR3 nucleotides are TGTGCCATCAGTGCGAAACAGGGTTCCCACACTGAAGCTTTCTTT. Its protein product is CAISAKQGSHTEAFF.

This chain uses TRBV4-1 with TRBJ1-5; D ambiguous. This CDR3 is 15 amino acids long. V was trimmed by 0 bases and J by 6 bases, leaving 12 bases between them. Germline V CDR1 and CDR2: MGHRA, YSYEKL. The CDR3, as DNA: TGCGCCAGCAGCCAAGAATCCAGGAACGTTCAGCCCCAGCATTTT. Its protein is CASSQESRNVQPQHF.

The genes are TRBV7-9 and TRBJ1-5; D is unclear. This CDR3 has 15 amino acids. Trimming cost V 5 bases and J 4 bases, with 15 bases left between them. The germline CDR1 and CDR2 sequences are SEHNR and FQNEAQ (reference sequence). CDR3 bases: TGTGCCAGCAGCCTAGACGGGATTGGGAATCAGCCCCAGCATTTT. As protein: CASSLDGIGNQPQHF.

The chain is built from TRBV6-5 and TRBJ2-2; D uncertain. Trimming shortened V by 8 bases and J by 1 base, and 14 bases separated the two germline ends. Germline-derived CDR1 and CDR2 are MNHEY and SVGAGI. The CDR3 is 15 residues long. This CDR3 is CASYFMRRNTGELFF. CDR3 nucleotide sequence: TGTGCCAGCTACTTTATGCGCCGGAACACCGGGGAGCTGTTTTTT.

V and J are TRBV2 and TRBJ2-2; 8 nucleotides match TRBD2. V lost 4 bases to trimming and J lost 3 bases; unmatched junction nucleotides: 7. This CDR3 is built from 16 residues. Per the germline V gene, CDR1 is SNHLY and CDR2 is FYNNEI. The CDR3: CASSGNSGVDTGELFF. CDR3 nucleotide sequence: TGTGCCAGCAGTGGCAATAGCGGGGTCGACACCGGGGAGCTGTTTTTT.

J is TRBJ2-7 and V is TRBV10-3; 7 bases are shared with TRBD2. V dropped 3 bases and J dropped 4; count of bases not matched to a gene: 9. The CDR3 loop spans 15 amino acids. CDR1 and CDR2 (germline): ENHRY, SYGVKD. The CDR3 is CAISDPGGGFYEQYF. CDR3 in DNA: TGTGCCATCAGTGATCCCGGCGGGGGATTTTACGAGCAGTACTTC.

The genes are TRBV5-1 and TRBJ1-2, with TRBD1 identical over 12 bases. V lost 4 bases and J lost 6; bases outside the gene matches: 1. The CDR3 runs to 13 residues. In germline, CDR1 is SGHRS, CDR2 YFSETQ. CDR3 sequence reads: CASSGTGGNGYTF. For the CDR3, the DNA is TGCGCCAGCAGCGGGACAGGGGGCAATGGCTACACCTTC.

This chain links TRBV28 with TRBJ2-7, with D possibly being TRBD1 (5 bases). CDR3 length: 13 residues. Germline V gene sequence: CDR1 MDHEN, CDR2 SYDVKM. V lost 4 bases and J lost 7, with 14 bases in between. The CDR3 DNA is TGTGCCAGCAGTTCACAGGCGCCAAGGGAGCAGTACTTC. Protein product: CASSSQAPREQYF. Full variable domain (missing parts from reference TRBV28 and TRBJ2-7): DVKVTQSSRYLVKRTGEKVFLECVQDMDHENMFWYRQDPGLGLRLIYFSYDVKMKEKGDIPEGYSVSREKKERFSLILESASTNQTSMYLCASSSQAPREQYFGPGTRLTVT.